Below, one TCR beta chain is given with its context. Per the original methods: The authors estimated nucleated cell counts from reference gene primer amplification. Profiling relied on immunoSEQ multiplex PCR, and the TCRdb table lists in-frame clones only, not all of them. D and trimming come from the DNA, and the V and J calls and clone size come from that table. The sample lists roughly 76,000 clones; around nine tenths were seen once. Enrollees, roughly 18 to 90 years old, lived in 24 US areas. V was cut by 7 bases and J by 7 bases, with 17 bases left in between. The CDR3 length is 13 residues. CDR1 and CDR2 from the germline V gene are SGHNT and YENEEA. These data are taken from a study of blood T cell repertoires in COVID-19. Study-wide background: Sources were T cells, B-cell-depleted T cells, or PBMCs; the material itself was cDNA or gDNA.

This receptor was identified in a woman between 50 and 59 years old with acute COVID-19. V usage is TRBV11-3 and J usage is TRBJ2-7, with D possibly matching TRBD1 (6 bases). The specimen was PBMCs or T cells enriched from blood (not recorded which). For the CDR3, the DNA is TGTGCCAGCACCCAATGGGTCGGACAGGAGCAGTACTTC. This gives the protein CASTQWVGQEQYF.